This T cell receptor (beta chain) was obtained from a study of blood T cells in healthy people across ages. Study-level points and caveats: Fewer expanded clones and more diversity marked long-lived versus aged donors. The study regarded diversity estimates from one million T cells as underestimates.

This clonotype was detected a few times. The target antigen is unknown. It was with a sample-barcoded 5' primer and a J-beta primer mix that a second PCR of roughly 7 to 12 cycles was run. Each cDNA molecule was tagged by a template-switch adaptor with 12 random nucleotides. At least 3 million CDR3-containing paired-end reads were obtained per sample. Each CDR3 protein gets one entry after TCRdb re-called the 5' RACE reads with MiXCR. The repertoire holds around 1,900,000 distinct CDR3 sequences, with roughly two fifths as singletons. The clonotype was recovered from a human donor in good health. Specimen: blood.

The CDR3 nucleotides are TGTGCCAGCAGTTCAACCGGAAACACCATATATTTT. It specifies CASSSTGNTIYF. The J gene is TRBJ1-3, the V gene TRBV12-3 or TRBV12-4; the D is unclear. The V end was cut by 4 bases, the J end by 4 bases, with 5 bases between. The CDR3 extends over 12 amino acids.